The sequence of this T cell receptor (beta chain) was determined in a study of cytomegalovirus exposure and HLA in healthy donors. Across the study: Some 77 million unique TCRs from HLA-typed donors were held in an early release of data.

Primers for the PCR totalled 60 Vbeta and 13 Jbeta. Sequenced by immunoSEQ multiplex PCR; TCRdb stores in-frame clones only, minus some. The sample yields about 160,000 clones, around four fifths seen once. At the time of sampling, donors were nominally healthy, though unrecorded immune exposures were likely. In germline, CDR1 is SGHNT, CDR2 YYREEE (reference sequence). This CDR3 spans 16 amino acids. J gave up 6 bases and V 0 bases, and 4 bases lay outside the gene matches. Study-wide findings and caveats: Associated with cytomegalovirus, according to the listing, were 150 to 200 TCR beta chains. The classifier reportedly diagnosed cytomegalovirus status with high sensitivity and specificity.

This clone was detected only once. Its antigen is unknown. The sequence came from a woman aged 25 to 39 in good health and CMV-seronegative. The chain has TRBV5-4 and TRBJ2-2, with 11 bases aligning to TRBD2. What was sequenced was PBMCs. CDR3 sequence (DNA): TGTGCCAGCAGCTTGGGGGTAGCGGGGGGGCCCGGGGAGCTGTTTTTT. This codes for CASSLGVAGGPGELFF.